This TCR beta chain is from a study of blood T cell repertoires in COVID-19. In the study overall: Both acute and convalescent COVID-19 samples were obtained from the United States, Italy and Spain.

The method was immunoSEQ multiplex PCR; TCRdb's version includes in-frame clones alone and lacks a portion of them. The data contain approximately 200,000 clones, roughly 90% of them singletons. Assignments of participants to cohorts depended upon their own reported clinical history. Exposed study participants had met a COVID-19 case within 2 weeks before entry. Germline lookup yields CDR1 SEHNR and CDR2 FQNEAQ (reference sequence). The V end lost 6 bases, the J end lost 4 bases, and 16 bases lay between the germline ends. This CDR3 has 15 amino acids. The rearrangement links TRBV7-9 to TRBJ2-1; tentative D call: TRBD2 (7 bases). Sequenced: PBMCs or T cells enriched from blood (not recorded which). The receptor comes from a woman in her thirties who had been exposed to COVID-19. The DNA of the CDR3 is TGTGCCAGCAGGGCCGTGGCGGGGGCTTACAATGAGCAGTTCTTC. It encodes CASRAVAGAYNEQFF.